The rows below give T cell receptor beta chains drawn from one sample of a study of OX40 agonist ivuxolimab in advanced cancers. Sequencing used immunoSEQ multiplex PCR; TCRdb keeps in-frame clones, though not all of them. The table has fewer than 50,000 clones, 89% seen once. The material sequenced was CD4+ or CD8+ T cells sorted from blood, taken in a trial of the OX40 agonist ivuxolimab. The receptors derive from an adult with an advanced solid tumor such as melanoma, head and neck, liver or kidney cancer. CDR3s include the opening cysteine and the closing phenylalanine or tryptophan. D genes are given only for firm matches. The size field is filled for only some rows; it gives once, few, many or a size class.

j_gene,d_gene,abundance,v_gene,CDR3nt,CDR3aa
TRBJ2-1,TRBD2,-,TRBV6-1,TGTGCCAGCAGTGATCTAGCGGGGGGTTACAATGAGCAGTTCTTC,CASSDLAGGYNEQFF
TRBJ1-1,-,-,TRBV19,TGTGCCAGTAACGGCGAGGGAGCGAACACTGAAGCTTTCTTT,CASNGEGANTEAFF
TRBJ1-3,TRBD1,once,TRBV2,TGTGCCAGCAATAGACAGGGGGGTGGAAACACCATATATTTT,CASNRQGGGNTIYF
TRBJ1-2,TRBD1,-,TRBV6-6,TGTGCCAGCAGTTCACAGGGGGCTGGCTACACCTTC,CASSSQGAGYTF
TRBJ2-1,-,-,TRBV2,TGTGCCAGCAGTCAATACCTAGCCTTTGAGCAGTTCTTC,CASSQYLAFEQFF
TRBJ1-6,-,once,TRBV4-3,TGCGCCAGCAGCCAAGATAAGAGGGAAAGTTATTCACCCCTCCACTTT,CASSQDKRESYSPLHF
TRBJ2-2,-,-,TRBV7-2,TGTGCCAGCAGCCCCCAACAGATCGGGGAGCTGTTTTTT,CASSPQQIGELFF
TRBJ2-1,TRBD1,-,TRBV9,TGTGCCAGCAGCGTAGCCTGGCAGGGGGCTGATGAGCAGTTCTTC,CASSVAWQGADEQFF
TRBJ2-4,-,-,TRBV5-8,TGTGCCAGCAGCTTGGGGATTATGGACATTCAGTACTTC,CASSLGIMDIQYF
TRBJ2-2,-,once,TRBV5-6,TGTGCCAGCAGCTTCATAGCGAACACCGGGGAGCTGTTTTTT,CASSFIANTGELFF
TRBJ1-2,-,-,TRBV30,TGTGCCTGGAAGGCTAAAGCTAACTATGGCTACACCTTC,CAWKAKANYGYTF
TRBJ2-7,TRBD1,-,TRBV9,TGTGCCAGCAGCGTAGGACAGGGGGAGAACTACGAGCAGTACTTC,CASSVGQGENYEQYF
TRBJ2-1,-,-,TRBV6-1,TGTGCCAGCAGCCCGCTACGGGTGGGATATGAGCAGTTCTTC,CASSPLRVGYEQFF
TRBJ1-1,-,-,TRBV7-9,TGTGCCAGCAGCTTAGGGCAGGGGACTAACACTGAAGCTTTCTTT,CASSLGQGTNTEAFF
TRBJ2-6,-,-,TRBV7-2,TGTGCCAGCAGCCTGGTTACCTCGCGGGCAGGTGGGGCCAACGTCCTGACTTTC,CASSLVTSRAGGANVLTF
TRBJ2-2,-,-,TRBV19,TGTGCCAGTACGTGGAGGTACACCGGGGAGCTGTTTTTT,CASTWRYTGELFF
TRBJ2-4,-,once,TRBV6-5,TGTGCCAGCAGCCCGAGGACAGATCGAAACATTCAGTACTTC,CASSPRTDRNIQYF
TRBJ1-6,-,-,TRBV5-4,TGTGCCAGCAGCTTGGCCGGGGGCTCTTCACCCCTCCACTTT,CASSLAGGSSPLHF
TRBJ1-5,TRBD1,-,TRBV23-1,TGCGCCAGCCCTCCTAGGGACAGGACATATAGCAATCAGCCCCAGCATTTT,CASPPRDRTYSNQPQHF
TRBJ1-1,-,-,TRBV7-7,TGTGCTAGCAGCCCCAATCCGAACACTGAAGCTTTCTTT,CASSPNPNTEAFF
TRBJ2-3,-,-,TRBV11-2,TGTGCCAGCAGCTTTAACGGGGTTAGCACAGATACGCAGTATTTT,CASSFNGVSTDTQYF
TRBJ2-3,-,-,TRBV5-6,TGTGCCAGCAGCTTGAGGGCAACAGATACGCAGTATTTT,CASSLRATDTQYF
TRBJ2-2,-,-,TRBV4-1,TGCGCCAGCAGCCCCCACTTGGGGGCGGAAACCGGGGAGCTGTTTTTT,CASSPHLGAETGELFF
TRBJ1-1,-,-,TRBV2,TGTGCCAGCAGTGCAGGGGTGGCCCCCTCTGAAGCTTTCTTT,CASSAGVAPSEAFF
TRBJ2-1,-,-,TRBV27,TGTGCCAGCAGTGAAAACTACAATGAGCAGTTCTTC,CASSENYNEQFF
TRBJ1-2,TRBD1,-,TRBV18,TGTGCCAGCTCATCGGGACAGGGAGGCTACACCTTC,CASSSGQGGYTF
TRBJ2-1,TRBD1,-,TRBV12-5,TGTGCTAGTGGTTTCCTTCTCACCGGGACAGGGGAGAATGAGCAGTTCTTC,CASGFLLTGTGENEQFF
TRBJ2-7,-,few,TRBV4-2,TGTGCCAGCAGCCAACCCCCCGGGGACGAAACCAGCGAGCAGTACTTC,CASSQPPGDETSEQYF
TRBJ2-7,TRBD1,-,TRBV19,TGTGCCAGTAGTATAGCACAGGGACAGACTGGCGAGCAGTACTTC,CASSIAQGQTGEQYF
TRBJ1-6,-,few,TRBV5-4,TGTGCCAGCAGCCTTGACAGGATTTCACCCCTCCACTTT,CASSLDRISPLHF
TRBJ2-3,-,-,TRBV4-2,TGTGCCAGCAGCCAACAGGCCTCTAGCACAGATACGCAGTATTTT,CASSQQASSTDTQYF
TRBJ2-6,TRBD2,-,TRBV7-9,TGTGCCAGCATGCGGTCGGGGGGAACTTCTGGGGCCAACGTCCTGACTTTC,CASMRSGGTSGANVLTF
TRBJ2-1,TRBD2,-,TRBV9,TGTGCCAGCAGCCCTAGCGGGGACTCCTACAATGAGCAGTTCTTC,CASSPSGDSYNEQFF
TRBJ1-4,-,once,TRBV7-2,TGTGCCAGCAGCTTAGATGTGGGGCCGCTGTTTTTT,CASSLDVGPLFF
TRBJ1-3,TRBD1,-,TRBV5-1,TGCGCCAGCAGCTTGGAAGGGGGCCTCTCTGGAAACACCATATATTTT,CASSLEGGLSGNTIYF
TRBJ1-3,TRBD1,-,TRBV11-2,TGTGCCAGCAGCTTGGACAGGGGACCCTCTGGAAACACCATATATTTT,CASSLDRGPSGNTIYF
TRBJ1-2,-,few,TRBV4-2,TGTGCCAGCAGCAGCCTCGGGACGCTGTATGGCTACACCTTC,CASSSLGTLYGYTF
TRBJ1-4,-,-,TRBV2,TGTGCCAGCAGTGGGAACAGGGACACTGAAAAACTGTTTTTT,CASSGNRDTEKLFF